This note documents a single TCR beta chain sequence. The sample belongs to a study of CD8 T cells in Susac syndrome. J lost 3 bases, V lost 5 bases, and 10 bases had no gene match. The CDR3 totals 15 residues. Looked up from germline, CDR1 is PRHDT and CDR2 is FYEKMQ (reference sequence). Sequencing of TCR beta was undertaken in CD8+ and CD4+ T cells derived from blood. The patients serving as multiple sclerosis controls were treatment-naive. They had stable or active relapsing-remitting disease and fulfilled revised McDonald criteria. Negative isolation was used for CD8+ and CD4+ T cells and FACS enrichment for TEMRA cells. Random hexamers were used to reverse transcribe the RNA input (0.5 to 1 ug). An immunoSEQ multiplex PCR generated amplified TCR beta CDR3 products spanning 54 Vbeta and 13 Jbeta. TCRdb re-derived calls from the immunoSEQ multiplex PCR reads in MiXCR, one entry per CDR3 protein. Here the sample spans over 300,000 distinct CDR3 sequences, around 92% being singletons.

The clonotype originates from a human donor with multiple sclerosis. Sequenced: CD4+ T cells from PBMCs. This chain joins TRBV13 and TRBJ2-7, with 7 bases that match TRBD1. The CDR3 sequence: CASSARQGVLYEQYF. The CDR3, as DNA: TGTGCCAGCAGCGCCCGGCAGGGGGTTCTCTACGAGCAGTACTTC. The entire variable domain, with the rest obtained from reference TRBV13 and TRBJ2-7, is as follows: AAGVIQSPRHLIKEKRETATLKCYPIPRHDTVYWYQQGPGQDPQFLISFYEKMQSDKGSIPDRFSAQQFSDYHSELNMSSLELGDSALYFCASSARQGVLYEQYFGPGTRLTVT.